This T cell receptor beta chain was captured in a study of T cells in localized non-small cell lung cancer. The repertoire was sequenced with immunoSEQ multiplex PCR; TCRdb's copy has only in-frame clones and lacks some. The data show more than 20,000 clones, with more than 75% seen just once and more than 15% held by the top ten. The receptor was isolated from a woman aged 40-75 years with stage II squamous cell lung carcinoma. The sequencing here drew on PBMCs, taken before any cancer treatment.

CDR3 sequence (DNA): TGTGCCAGCAGCTTGGCCGAACCCGGGGAGCTGTTTTTT. Translated: CASSLAEPGELFF. The chain uses TRBV5-5 and TRBJ2-2; no clear D gene. Germline lookup yields CDR1 SGHKS and CDR2 YYEKEE (reference sequence). CDR3 length: 13 amino acids. Trimming pared 0 bases from V and 6 bases from J, leaving 6 bases between.